Each of the 16 T cell receptor beta chains below was sequenced from the same sample in a study of cytomegalovirus exposure and HLA in healthy donors. TCRdb's copy holds only in-frame clones and misses some; the assay was immunoSEQ multiplex PCR. The sample includes around 70,000 clones, around 95% seen only once; the top ten take around 0.65%. Sequencing was performed on PBMCs. Every receptor here comes from a woman between 18 and 30 years old in good health and CMV-seronegative.

This rearrangement joins TRBV19 to TRBJ2-5; 14 bases are a match to TRBD2. This CDR3 is 18 amino acids long. The V gene's germline CDR1 is LNHDA and CDR2 SQIVND (reference sequence). Trimming removed 2 bases from V and 0 bases from J; junction bases left unmatched: 5. The CDR3 DNA reads TGTGCCAGTAGTATAACCCGACTAGCGGGGGGGTACCAAGAGACCCAGTACTTC. Translated, it gives CASSITRLAGGYQETQYF.

This chain connects TRBV5-1 to TRBJ1-1, with D possibly TRBD1 on 5 matching bases. V was pared by 2 bases and J by 5 bases, with 13 bases between. The CDR3 spans 14 residues. Germline CDR1 is SGHRS and CDR2 is YFSETQ. The CDR3 region is CASSFSTRDTEAFF. The CDR3 DNA reads as TGCGCCAGCAGCTTTTCAACCAGGGATACTGAAGCTTTCTTT.

The chain joins TRBV5-6 to TRBJ1-1; a possible D gene is TRBD1 (5 bases). The CDR3 covers 14 residues. CDR1 and CDR2 (germline): SGHDT, YYEEEE. Trimming left V 1 base short and J 4 bases short, with 11 bases between. The CDR3 DNA reads TGTGCCAGCAGCTTGTTATGGGGGGGCACTGAAGCTTTCTTT. Amino acid sequence: CASSLLWGGTEAFF.

The V call is TRBV7-2, the J call TRBJ1-1; 7 bases match TRBD1. The V gene's germline CDR1 is SGHTA and CDR2 FQGNSA. This CDR3 contains 20 residues. Trimming removed 0 bases from V and 1 base from J; junction bases left unmatched: 17. The CDR3 protein is CASSLAHPLLQGDENTEAFF. DNA of the CDR3: TGTGCCAGCAGCTTAGCTCATCCCCTGTTGCAGGGGGATGAGAACACTGAAGCTTTCTTT.

This clone was seen once. The V gene is TRBV5-4, the J gene TRBJ2-1; D possibly corresponds to TRBD2 (5 bases). The germline gives CDR1 SGHNT, CDR2 YYREEE (reference sequence). V lost 5 bases and J 4 bases, leaving 10 bases between the germline ends. There are 13 residues in the CDR3. The CDR3 here is CASRYGGYNEQFF. As DNA, the CDR3 is TGTGCCAGCAGGTACGGAGGATACAATGAGCAGTTCTTC.

The V call is TRBV29-1, the J call TRBJ2-3; no firm D call. The V gene's germline CDR1 is SQVTM and CDR2 ANQGSEA. V lost 6 bases and J lost 0, with 7 bases in between. This CDR3 spans 12 amino acids. For the CDR3, the DNA is TGCAGCGTGTTACAGAGCACAGATACGCAGTATTTT. This sequence encodes CSVLQSTDTQYF.

The chain combines TRBV4-2 with TRBJ2-6; D possibly corresponds to TRBD1 (5 bases). This CDR3 has 17 amino acids. The germline V gene encodes CDR1 LGHNA and CDR2 YNFKEQ. The germline V and J ends were trimmed by 4 bases and 0 bases, with 13 bases remaining between them. The chain's CDR3 is CASSLTAVSSGANVLTF. CDR3 nucleotide sequence: TGTGCCAGCAGCCTGACAGCTGTGAGCTCTGGGGCCAACGTCCTGACTTTC.

This chain connects TRBV30 to TRBJ1-5; no clear D gene. This CDR3 is 14 amino acids long. Trimming removed 0 bases at V and 7 bases at J, with 13 bases between. The germline V gene has CDR1 GTSNPN and CDR2 SVGIG (reference sequence). CDR3 amino acids: CAWSVLNPAQPQHF. The CDR3 DNA reads TGTGCCTGGAGTGTACTTAATCCCGCCCAGCCCCAGCATTTT.

The V call is TRBV30, the J call TRBJ2-1; D call uncertain. The germline gives CDR1 GTSNPN, CDR2 SVGIG (reference sequence). V shed 3 bases and J shed 2 bases, with 8 bases lying between them. This CDR3 spans 13 amino acids. The CDR3 region is CAWRSAAYNEQFF. CDR3 bases: TGTGCCTGGAGGAGCGCTGCCTACAATGAGCAGTTCTTC.

V usage is TRBV7-8 and J usage is TRBJ2-2; 7 bases line up with TRBD1. The CDR3 extends over 15 amino acids. Germline V CDR1 and CDR2: SGHVS, FQNEAQ. J was trimmed by 1 base and V by 7 bases; bases with no gene match: 6. The CDR3 sequence: CASNFRGMNTGELFF. The CDR3 DNA reads TGTGCCAGCAACTTCAGGGGGATGAACACCGGGGAGCTGTTTTTT.

This sequence joins TRBV28 and TRBJ2-6, with 8 bases fitting TRBD1. The CDR3 spans 18 residues. Germline V CDR1 and CDR2: MDHEN, SYDVKM. Losses at the gene ends were 3 bases for V and 1 base for J; bases not matched to a gene: 8. CDR3 protein: CASSFYGQGRSGANVLTF. The CDR3 coding sequence is TGTGCCAGCAGTTTTTACGGACAGGGTCGGTCTGGGGCCAACGTCCTGACTTTC.

This clone was seen once. The V gene is TRBV5-1, the J gene TRBJ1-3; the match to TRBD1 covers 10 bases. The CDR3 sequence is 15 residues long. Germline V CDR1 and CDR2: SGHRS, YFSETQ. V dropped 5 bases and J dropped 2; count of bases not matched to a gene: 4. The CDR3 spells CASRQGQGAGNTIYF. The CDR3 DNA follows: TGCGCCAGCAGGCAAGGACAGGGGGCTGGAAACACCATATATTTT.

This clone has a single count. The chain has TRBV18 and TRBJ1-6; 9 bases fit TRBD1. Trimming at V came to 9 bases and at J to 5 bases, leaving 8 bases not matched to a gene. Germline assignment: CDR1 KGHSH and CDR2 LQKENI. This CDR3 region has 15 residues. CDR3 DNA sequence: TGTGCCAGTAAAATTGGACAGGGGAATAATTCACCCCTCCACTTT. It is translated as CASKIGQGNNSPLHF.

V and J are TRBV19 and TRBJ2-1; D perhaps matches TRBD2 (5 bases). CDR1 and CDR2 (germline): LNHDA, SQIVND (reference sequence). This CDR3 comprises 15 residues. V lost 3 bases, J lost 2 bases, and 11 bases lay in between. The CDR3 bases are TGTGCCAGTAGTATGAAGGGAGTCCCCTACAATGAGCAGTTCTTC. Protein product: CASSMKGVPYNEQFF.

V usage is TRBV27 and J usage is TRBJ2-3; 7 positions match TRBD1. Trimming removed 2 bases from V and 0 bases from J; junction bases left unmatched: 17. CDR3 size: 20 residues. Germline assignment: CDR1 MNHEY and CDR2 SMNVEV (reference sequence). The CDR3 DNA reads as TGTGCCAGCAGTTTAAAGTTTATGGGACAGAAAAGGGAGAGCACAGATACGCAGTATTTT. It codes for CASSLKFMGQKRESTDTQYF.

The chain has TRBV11-2 and TRBJ2-7; D gene ambiguous. Germline CDR1 is SGHAT and CDR2 is FQNNGV. This CDR3 is 15 amino acids long. Trimming left V 0 bases short and J 3 bases short, with 12 bases between. Here the CDR3 DNA reads TGTGCCAGCAGCTTAGATTTAGAGATGCTCTACGAGCAGTACTTC. It is translated as CASSLDLEMLYEQYF.